This is a list of T cell receptor beta chains from one sample in a study of long-term antiretroviral therapy in people with HIV. Sequenced by immunoSEQ multiplex PCR; TCRdb stores in-frame clones only, minus some. The sample shows around 40,000 clones, 70% to 90% of them seen only once. Source: unsorted PBMCs, taken 2.2 years after starting antiretroviral therapy. These receptor sequences come from a young man with HIV. Each CDR3 is given with its conserved first and last residue. The D gene is left open where the match is weak. Part of the rows lack a size; the others show once, few, many or a class for expanded clones.

d_gene	v_gene	abundance	j_gene	len	CDR3aa	CDR3nt
TRBD1	TRBV27	.	TRBJ2-7	13	CASSRGQGYEQYF	TGTGCCAGCAGTCGGGGACAGGGCTACGAGCAGTACTTC
.	TRBV2	.	TRBJ2-7	16	CASSPTGFGVSYEQYF	TGTGCCAGCAGCCCAACGGGGTTCGGGGTCTCCTACGAGCAGTACTTC
.	TRBV7-9	.	TRBJ2-5	14	CASSPHGGQETQYF	TGTGCCAGCAGCCCCCATGGGGGGCAAGAGACCCAGTACTTC
.	TRBV11-2	.	TRBJ1-2	16	CASSSFTGSYIYGYTF	TGTGCCAGCAGCTCGTTCACAGGTTCTTATATCTATGGCTACACCTTC
.	TRBV6-5	once	TRBJ2-7	11	CASSRRDEQYF	TGTGCCAGCAGTAGAAGGGACGAGCAGTACTTC
.	TRBV6-1	.	TRBJ2-5	11	CASRQQETQYF	TGTGCCAGCAGACAGCAAGAGACCCAGTACTTC
TRBD1	TRBV2	few	TRBJ1-2	17	CASSAGTGTMRDYGYTF	TGTGCCAGCAGCGCCGGGACAGGGACAATGAGGGACTATGGCTACACCTTC
.	TRBV19	.	TRBJ1-5	17	CASRGIRGIYDNQPQHF	TGTGCCAGCCGAGGAATACGGGGAATATACGACAATCAGCCCCAGCATTTT
.	TRBV19	.	TRBJ1-2	13	CASSSGSSYGYTF	TGTGCCAGTAGTAGCGGCAGCTCCTATGGCTACACCTTC
TRBD2	TRBV7-9	once	TRBJ2-2	17	CASSPTGSGGDTGELFF	TGTGCCAGCAGTCCGACCGGAAGCGGGGGTGACACCGGGGAGCTGTTTTTT
.	TRBV7-7	.	TRBJ2-5	15	CASSPSTTRQETQYF	TGTGCTAGCAGCCCCTCAACGACTAGACAAGAGACCCAGTACTTC
TRBD1	TRBV19	.	TRBJ1-2	14	CASRIRQGTGGYTF	TGTGCCAGTAGAATTAGACAGGGAACAGGCGGCTACACCTTC
.	TRBV5-6	.	TRBJ2-2	14	CASSAGLDTGELFF	TGTGCCAGCAGCGCGGGGCTCGACACCGGGGAGCTGTTTTTT
.	TRBV18	.	TRBJ2-6	17	CASSPGDMASGANVLTF	TGTGCCAGCTCACCGGGGGACATGGCCTCTGGGGCCAACGTCCTGACTTTC
.	TRBV10-3	few	TRBJ1-1	16	CAISEGAQVFGVEAFF	TGTGCCATCAGTGAGGGGGCCCAAGTGTTCGGTGTGGAAGCTTTCTTT
.	TRBV6-4	.	TRBJ1-1	15	CASSDTTGGNTEAFF	TGTGCCAGCAGTGATACCACCGGTGGGAACACTGAAGCTTTCTTT
.	TRBV6-5	.	TRBJ2-2	13	CASRGANTGELFF	TGTGCCAGCAGAGGAGCGAACACCGGGGAGCTGTTTTTT
TRBD1	TRBV7-2	.	TRBJ2-7	15	CASSDDRVGNYEQYF	TGTGCCAGCAGCGACGACAGGGTGGGGAACTACGAGCAGTACTTC
TRBD1	TRBV27	.	TRBJ1-2	15	CASSSSQTGTAGYTF	TGTGCCAGCAGTTCATCCCAGACAGGGACCGCTGGCTACACCTTC
.	TRBV7-3	.	TRBJ2-2	15	CASSLLGLGDGELFF	TGTGCCAGCAGTTTACTAGGTTTGGGGGACGGGGAGCTGTTTTTT
.	TRBV30	.	TRBJ1-2	15	CAWSPGARDGYGYTF	TGTGCCTGGAGCCCTGGGGCCCGGGACGGCTATGGCTACACCTTC
.	TRBV28	few	TRBJ1-1	18	CASSPSRRSRRENTEAFF	TGTGCCAGCAGTCCATCCCGGCGGTCCAGGCGGGAGAACACTGAAGCTTTCTTT
TRBD1	TRBV6-6	.	TRBJ2-5	14	CASRTGGFLETQYF	TGTGCCAGCAGGACAGGGGGCTTTCTGGAGACCCAGTACTTC
TRBD1	TRBV5-6	.	TRBJ2-7	15	CASSLDRTGSYEQYF	TGTGCCAGCAGCTTGGACCGGACAGGGTCCTACGAGCAGTACTTC
TRBD1	TRBV6-6	.	TRBJ1-3	16	CASSYSGQGARNTIYF	TGTGCCAGCAGTTACTCGGGACAGGGGGCGCGAAACACCATATATTTT
.	TRBV28	.	TRBJ1-4	16	CASSLIGQASGEKLFF	TGTGCCAGCAGTTTAATCGGGCAGGCGAGTGGGGAAAAACTGTTTTTT
.	TRBV6-1	.	TRBJ1-1	16	CASSEKGGWGNTEAFF	TGTGCCAGCAGTGAAAAGGGCGGATGGGGGAACACTGAAGCTTTCTTT
.	TRBV18	.	TRBJ1-5	14	CASSPQGLNQPQHF	TGTGCCAGCTCACCTCAGGGTTTGAATCAGCCCCAGCATTTT
.	TRBV5-8	.	TRBJ1-3	15	CASSPLTDRENTIYF	TGTGCCAGCAGCCCACTAACGGATCGGGAAAACACCATATATTTT
.	TRBV6-5	.	TRBJ1-1	13	CASSLGPGTEAFF	TGTGCCAGCAGCCTGGGACCAGGGACTGAAGCTTTCTTT
.	TRBV7-9	.	TRBJ1-5	12	CASSLADQPQHF	TGTGCCAGCAGCTTAGCGGACCAGCCCCAGCATTTT
TRBD2	TRBV29-1	.	TRBJ2-1	15	CSVPTSGGTYNEQFF	TGCAGCGTTCCGACTAGCGGGGGCACCTACAATGAGCAGTTCTTC
.	TRBV4-1	.	TRBJ2-1	13	CASSQDRRYEQFF	TGCGCCAGCAGCCAAGACCGGCGGTACGAGCAGTTCTTC
.	TRBV7-9	few	TRBJ1-4	15	CASSSQTARNEKLFF	TGTGCCAGCAGCTCCCAGACAGCACGGAATGAAAAACTGTTTTTT
.	TRBV10-2	.	TRBJ2-3	14	CASSRQANTDTQYF	TGCGCCAGCAGCAGACAGGCTAACACAGATACGCAGTATTTT
TRBD2	TRBV19	.	TRBJ2-7	18	CASTPGLAGASSRYEQYF	TGTGCCAGTACCCCGGGACTAGCGGGGGCTTCGTCCCGTTACGAGCAGTACTTC
.	TRBV2	.	TRBJ1-6	13	CASSRALGSPLHF	TGTGCCAGCAGTAGAGCCCTTGGCTCACCCCTCCACTTT
.	TRBV20-1	.	TRBJ2-7	9	CSASSEQYF	TGCAGTGCTAGCTCCGAGCAGTACTTC
.	TRBV5-6	.	TRBJ1-6	15	CASSLGRAPNSPLHF	TGTGCCAGCAGCTTGGGTCGGGCTCCTAATTCACCCCTCCACTTT
.	TRBV5-1	.	TRBJ2-3	12	CASSLAGDTQYF	TGCGCCAGCAGCTTGGCGGGGGATACGCAGTATTTT
.	TRBV5-1	.	TRBJ2-7	14	CASSLRNSYYEQYF	TGCGCCAGCAGCTTGCGCAACAGTTACTACGAGCAGTACTTC
.	TRBV21-1	.	TRBJ1-4	15	CASTLEGQGGEKLFF	TGTGCCAGCACCCTCGAGGGACAGGGGGGTGAAAAACTGTTTTTT
TRBD1	TRBV5-6	.	TRBJ2-5	15	CASSSIPDRQETQYF	TGTGCCAGCAGCTCTATCCCGGACAGGCAAGAGACCCAGTACTTC
.	TRBV5-4	.	TRBJ2-3	15	CASSFGTLGGDTQYF	TGTGCCAGCAGCTTCGGGACTCTAGGAGGAGATACGCAGTATTTT
TRBD1	TRBV27	.	TRBJ1-6	16	CASSLFGQGDNSPLHF	TGTGCCAGCAGTTTATTTGGGCAGGGGGATAATTCACCCCTCCACTTT
.	TRBV7-9	once	TRBJ2-7	15	CASSPTGRGSYEQYF	TGTGCCAGCAGCCCTACAGGGCGGGGGTCCTACGAGCAGTACTTC
TRBD2	TRBV14	.	TRBJ2-7	15	CASSQGLAGLYEQYF	TGTGCCAGCAGCCAAGGCCTAGCGGGACTCTACGAGCAGTACTTC
.	TRBV28	.	TRBJ2-7	12	CATEGSSYEQYF	TGTGCCACGGAGGGGAGCTCCTACGAGCAGTACTTC
.	TRBV7-2	.	TRBJ1-1	16	CASSFTIGLSATEAFF	TGTGCCAGCAGCTTCACGATAGGGTTAAGTGCCACTGAAGCTTTCTTT
.	TRBV5-1	.	TRBJ2-5	17	CASSLLVGGFGQETQYF	TGCGCCAGCAGCTTGTTGGTGGGGGGATTTGGCCAAGAGACCCAGTACTTC
TRBD2	TRBV29-1	.	TRBJ2-1	14	CSVARLAGQREQFF	TGCAGCGTTGCTCGACTAGCGGGACAGCGTGAGCAGTTCTTC
.	TRBV6-5	.	TRBJ1-5	14	CASSQGPSNQPQHF	TGTGCCAGCAGTCAGGGACCTAGCAATCAGCCCCAGCATTTT
.	TRBV9	.	TRBJ2-1	19	CASSVVPASNLYYPNEQFF	TGTGCCAGCAGCGTAGTACCAGCCTCGAATCTCTACTATCCCAATGAGCAGTTCTTC
.	TRBV4-3	.	TRBJ1-1	13	CASSQEYRGEAFF	TGCGCCAGCAGCCAAGAGTATAGGGGTGAAGCTTTCTTT
.	TRBV5-4	.	TRBJ1-2	13	CASSGNSNYGYTF	TGTGCCAGCAGCGGAAACTCTAACTATGGCTACACCTTC
.	TRBV5-8	.	TRBJ1-4	16	CAIGSVWQSPREGLFF	TGTGCCATCGGCTCTGTGTGGCAGTCCCCCAGGGAGGGACTGTTTTTT
.	TRBV19	.	TRBJ1-5	14	CASKSGARGQPQHF	TGTGCCAGTAAATCAGGGGCTAGGGGTCAGCCCCAGCATTTT
.	TRBV27	.	TRBJ2-7	14	CASRPEDSSYEQYF	TGTGCCAGCAGGCCCGAGGACAGTTCCTACGAGCAGTACTTC
TRBD2	TRBV2	.	TRBJ2-1	14	CASSREGAYNEQFF	TGTGCCAGCTCCCGGGAGGGGGCCTACAATGAGCAGTTCTTC